A selection of T cell receptor beta chains follows, all from one sample in a study of blood T cell repertoires in COVID-19. The table came from immunoSEQ multiplex PCR; TCRdb's copy has only in-frame clones and leaves some out. The table has 260,000 or so clones, roughly 80% seen once. Sequenced material: peripheral blood. All receptors come from a woman in her 70s with acute or convalescent COVID-19. Each CDR3 is given with its conserved first and last residue. A D gene is named only where the DNA matches it firmly. Some rows have no size entry. The others give once, few or many, or a class for an expanded clone.

TRBV18,NA,TRBJ2-2,once,TGTGCCAGCTCACCCCTATTAGGGGAGCTGTTTTTT,CASSPLLGELFF
TRBV5-1,TRBD1,TRBJ2-7,NA,TGCGCCAGCAGCTTGTCTGGGACAGGGTACACCTACGAGCAGTACTTC,CASSLSGTGYTYEQYF
TRBV6-8,NA,TRBJ1-6,NA,TGTGCCAGCAGGGACGGGACATTTCCGACTTGCTATAATTCACCCCTCCACTTT,CASRDGTFPTCYNSPLHF
TRBV19,TRBD2,TRBJ2-2,NA,TGTGCCAGTAACGCGGGGGGGAACACCGGGGAGCTGTTTTTT,CASNAGGNTGELFF
TRBV19,TRBD1,TRBJ2-2,NA,TGTGCCAGTGGGGGACAGGAGAGCGGGGAGCTGTTTTTT,CASGGQESGELFF
TRBV28,NA,TRBJ1-2,NA,TGTGCCAGCAGTTTATACGCAGGCGAACATGGCTACACCTTC,CASSLYAGEHGYTF
TRBV19,TRBD2,TRBJ2-7,once,TGTGCCAGTAGTCGGGGGGGCGTCTCCTACGAGCAGTACTTC,CASSRGGVSYEQYF
TRBV6-5,NA,TRBJ2-5,NA,TGTGCCAGCAGTTCAGGGGATCCCCGACAAGAGACCCAGTACTTC,CASSSGDPRQETQYF
TRBV4-3,NA,TRBJ1-1,NA,TGCGCCAGCAGCCAAGGCGGACCGGGGATGGGTAACACTGAAGCTTTCTTT,CASSQGGPGMGNTEAFF
TRBV4-3,NA,TRBJ1-4,NA,TGCGCCAGCAGCCAAGTTGGCCAGGGCAATGAAAAACTGTTTTTT,CASSQVGQGNEKLFF
TRBV4-1,NA,TRBJ1-1,NA,TGCGCCAGCAGCCAAGATCAGTACCCAACCGGGGCTTTCTTT,CASSQDQYPTGAFF
TRBV11-2,NA,TRBJ2-7,NA,TGTGCCAGCAGCTTACAGGGCTCCTACGAGCAGTACTTC,CASSLQGSYEQYF
TRBV19,TRBD1,TRBJ1-6,NA,TGTGCCAGTAGTAGTGACAGGGGGGGCAATTCACCCCTCCACTTT,CASSSDRGGNSPLHF
TRBV11-2,TRBD2,TRBJ2-5,NA,TGTGCCAGCAGCCAACTAGCGGGGGCACAAGAGACCCAGTACTTC,CASSQLAGAQETQYF
TRBV7-9,TRBD1,TRBJ1-2,NA,TGTGCCAGCAGCTGGGGACAGGGGGCTGATGGCTACACCTTC,CASSWGQGADGYTF
TRBV7-2,NA,TRBJ1-1,once,TGTGCCAGCAGCCGGGGGTGGGACACTGAAGCTTTCTTT,CASSRGWDTEAFF
TRBV28,NA,TRBJ2-7,once,TGTGCCAGCAGTCTCTCGGGAAGAGGGGGCTACGAGCAGTACTTC,CASSLSGRGGYEQYF
TRBV7-9,NA,TRBJ1-1,NA,TGTGCCAGCAGCTTGGGGACTGGGATTGAAGCTTTCTTT,CASSLGTGIEAFF
TRBV12-3/TRBV12-4,NA,TRBJ1-5,NA,TGTGCCAGCAGGTCAGCAGGGTATACCCAGCATTTT,CASRSAGYTQHF
TRBV19,TRBD1,TRBJ1-5,NA,TGTGCCAGTAGCCCCAGGGGGCACAATCAGCCCCAGCATTTT,CASSPRGHNQPQHF
TRBV27,TRBD2,TRBJ2-7,few,TGTGCCAGCAGTTTAGGGACTAGCGGGGGGCCTGGGGTCTCCTACGAGCAGTACTTC,CASSLGTSGGPGVSYEQYF
TRBV10-1,NA,TRBJ1-1,NA,TGCGCCAGCAGTGCCGCCCAAGGGGTGAACACTGAAGCTTTCTTT,CASSAAQGVNTEAFF
TRBV6-5,TRBD2,TRBJ2-7,NA,TGTGCCAGCAGGACTAGCGGGGGAGACGAGCAGTACTTC,CASRTSGGDEQYF
TRBV20-1,NA,TRBJ1-1,NA,TGCAGTGCTAGTACAGGGTCAGGTTACGGTGAAGCTTTCTTT,CSASTGSGYGEAFF
TRBV29-1,TRBD1,TRBJ2-7,NA,TGCAGCGTTGAAACGGGACAGGGCTACGAGCAGTACTTC,CSVETGQGYEQYF
TRBV25-1,TRBD1,TRBJ1-2,NA,TGTGCCAGCAGTGAAGCAACAGGGGTCTATGGCTACACCTTC,CASSEATGVYGYTF
TRBV14,TRBD2,TRBJ2-1,NA,TGTGCCAGCAGAAAACAGACTAGCGGGGGATACAATGAGCAGTTCTTC,CASRKQTSGGYNEQFF
TRBV9,TRBD1,TRBJ2-7,NA,TGTGCCAGCAGCGCGGGGGGACAGGGGGCTGGCGAGCAGTACTTC,CASSAGGQGAGEQYF
TRBV6-5,NA,TRBJ1-5,many,TGTGCCACCAGACTCCAGAGACTTAGCAATCAGCCCCAGCATTTT,CATRLQRLSNQPQHF
TRBV25-1,TRBD1,TRBJ2-1,NA,TGTGCCAGCAGCCGGACAGGGGGCGCCCGGAATGAGCAGTTCTTC,CASSRTGGARNEQFF
TRBV4-3,TRBD1,TRBJ1-4,NA,TGCGCCAGCAGCCAAGAGGACAGGGAAAAACTGTTTTTT,CASSQEDREKLFF
TRBV4-3,TRBD1,TRBJ1-4,NA,TGCGCCAGCAGCCAAGCGGGACAGGGCGCTGAAAAACTGTTTTTT,CASSQAGQGAEKLFF
TRBV28,NA,TRBJ1-6,NA,TGTGCCAGCAGTTTAGAGAGAAATTCACCCCTCCACTTT,CASSLERNSPLHF
TRBV29-1,TRBD1,TRBJ1-5,NA,TGCAGCGTTGAGGAGGGGGCTACGCCCCAGCATTTT,CSVEEGATPQHF
TRBV7-8,TRBD1,TRBJ1-3,NA,TGTGCCAGCAGCTTAGGGACAGGGGCCCTGGTGAGCACCATATATTTT,CASSLGTGALVSTIYF
TRBV30,NA,TRBJ2-5,NA,TGTGCCTGGAGTAAGGAATTCTCGGGAGAGACCCAGTACTTC,CAWSKEFSGETQYF
TRBV5-6,NA,TRBJ2-7,once,TGTGCCAGCAGCTCTGGACAGCGGTACGAGCAGTACTTC,CASSSGQRYEQYF
TRBV6-5,NA,TRBJ1-1,NA,TGTGCCAGCAGTACGCGGGCTCCGGGGACTGAAGCTTTCTTT,CASSTRAPGTEAFF
TRBV12-5,NA,TRBJ1-2,NA,TGTGCTAGTGGCCCCTCAGGGTCTTACGGCTACACCTTC,CASGPSGSYGYTF
TRBV12-1,NA,TRBJ2-1,NA,TGTGCCAGCAGCTTTGCCACGCGGCCCAATGAGCAGTTCTTC,CASSFATRPNEQFF
TRBV6-1,TRBD2,TRBJ2-1,NA,TGTGCCAGCAGTGAACAGCGGGGTTCCTACAATGAGCAGTTCTTC,CASSEQRGSYNEQFF
TRBV5-1,TRBD1,TRBJ2-3,NA,TGCGCCAGCAGACGGCCGGGACAGGGGACGAATACGCAGTATTTT,CASRRPGQGTNTQYF
TRBV19,NA,TRBJ2-7,NA,TGTGCCAGTAGTCTAGCTGGGGGCTCCTCCTACGAGCAGTACTTC,CASSLAGGSSYEQYF
TRBV5-1,NA,TRBJ2-2,once,TGCGCCAGCAGCTCTAGAGTGACCGGGGAGCTGTTTTTT,CASSSRVTGELFF
TRBV15,TRBD1,TRBJ1-2,NA,TGTGCCACCAGCAGAGACGGGACAGGGGATAGTGGCTACACCTTC,CATSRDGTGDSGYTF
TRBV5-1,NA,TRBJ1-1,NA,TGCGCCAGCAGCTGGGGACAAACGAACACTGAAGCTTTCTTT,CASSWGQTNTEAFF
TRBV2,TRBD1,TRBJ1-1,NA,TGTGCCAGTGAGGGAGACAGGGCGGTGAACACTGAAGCTTTCTTT,CASEGDRAVNTEAFF
TRBV5-1,NA,TRBJ2-5,NA,TGCGCCAGCAGCTTGGGTATTCGGTACGGGGAAGAGACCCAGTACTTC,CASSLGIRYGEETQYF